This TCR beta chain was captured by sequencing in a study of Graves' ophthalmopathy and Graves' hyperthyroidism. Investigators amplified TCR beta CDR3 regions from RNA transcripts. Following a first-round RT-PCR that used HTBI primers, a second-round multiplex PCR was carried out. Using its own MiXCR run on the multiplex PCR reads, TCRdb lists one record per CDR3 protein. This repertoire shows 300,000 to 450,000 distinct CDR3 sequences, 15% to 20% found once; its top ten account for 2.4%. At least ten counts were recorded for this clonotype. Its specificity is unknown. Germline V gene lookup returns CDR1 MNHEY and CDR2 SVGAGI. V lost 6 bases to trimming and J lost 4 bases, with 15 bases between them. The CDR3 runs to 14 residues. Broader study findings: Most thyroid clonotypes with frequency above 0.001 were detected in blood too.

This chain joins TRBV6-5 and TRBJ2-5; D is possibly TRBD1 (5 bases). The TCR originated in an adult woman with stable Graves' hyperthyroidism. Sequencing used peripheral blood. For the CDR3, the DNA is TGTGCCAGCAGACTCCACAGGCATGCAGAGACCCAGTACTTC. Its protein product is CASRLHRHAETQYF.